Listed here are 17 T cell receptor beta chains from one sample, sequenced in a study of blood T cells in healthy people across ages. Together with a sample-barcoded 5' primer, a J-beta primer mix was included in a second PCR lasting 7 to 11 cycles. TCRdb analysed the 5' RACE reads with MiXCR anew, one entry per CDR3 protein. The table lists hundreds of thousands of distinct CDR3 sequences, 25% to 30% of them singletons. The specimen sequenced was blood. Receptor source: a woman aged 70-85 years in good health.

This chain uses TRBV28 with TRBJ2-5, with D possibly being TRBD2 (6 bases). This CDR3 is 11 amino acids long. Looked up from germline, CDR1 is MDHEN and CDR2 is SYDVKM. The ends were cut back, 5 bases at V and 11 bases at J, with 12 bases in the middle. The CDR3 spells CASSGPREQYF. DNA of the CDR3: TGTGCCAGCAGTGGGCCCCGGGAGCAGTACTTC.

This clonotype was picked up one time. The chain has TRBV4-2 and TRBJ2-5, with a tentative D call TRBD1 (6 bases). The CDR3 contains 15 residues. From germline, CDR1 is LGHNA and CDR2 YNFKEQ. Trimming removed 0 bases at V and 6 bases at J, with 14 bases between. In DNA form, the CDR3 reads TGTGCCAGCAGCCAAGATGGGGCGGACAGTCAGACCCAGTACTTC. Amino acids: CASSQDGADSQTQYF.

The sample holds many counts of this clonotype. V gene TRBV28 combines with J gene TRBJ2-5, with a weak D call TRBD1 (6 bases). The CDR3 spans 14 residues. Deletions cut 6 bases from V and 2 bases from J, with 13 bases between. Germline values: CDR1 MDHEN, CDR2 SYDVKM. This CDR3 reads CASRGGLGQETQYF. CDR3 nucleotides: TGTGCCAGCAGAGGGGGATTGGGTCAAGAGACCCAGTACTTC.

This clonotype was seen only a few times. The V call is TRBV11-2, the J call TRBJ2-7; 8 bases match TRBD1. Losses at the gene ends were 8 bases for V and 2 bases for J; bases not matched to a gene: 11. Germline V gives CDR1 SGHAT, CDR2 FQNNGV. The CDR3 contains 15 residues. For the CDR3, the DNA is TGTGCCAGCTCCGGGAAGGCAGGGGGCGCCTACGAGCAGTACTTC. It encodes CASSGKAGGAYEQYF.

In this sample, this clonotype turned up a few times. The V call is TRBV20-1, the J call TRBJ2-1, with D perhaps TRBD2 (5 bases). The V end lost 4 bases, the J end lost 9 bases, and 19 bases lay between the germline ends. Germline V gene data show CDR1 as DFQATT and CDR2 as SNEGSKA (reference sequence). The CDR3 runs 14 residues. CDR3 amino acids: CSAMQLVSWAEQFF. CDR3 DNA sequence: TGCAGTGCTATGCAACTAGTATCATGGGCTGAGCAGTTCTTC.

A remark on this clonotype: One end of the junction does not line up with germline, which may come from a read error. Here the CDR3 reads CASSLFQVETRYF. CDR3 in DNA: TGTGCCAGCAGTTTATTCCAGGTAGAGACCCGGTACTTC. V is TRBV28 and J is TRBJ2-5; D is uncertain. The CDR3 length is 13 residues. CDR1 is MDHEN, CDR2 SYDVKM, per germline.

Points on this clonotype: At one end the junction does not follow the germline gene, possibly because of a read error. The rearrangement uses TRBV3-1 and TRBJ1-5; the D gene is possibly TRBD1 (5 bases). Germline values: CDR1 LGHDT, CDR2 YNNKEL (reference sequence). This CDR3 has 15 residues. DNA for the CDR3: TGTCCCAGCAGCCAATCTGACAGCCGCAATCAGCCCCAGCATTTT. Encoded protein: CPSSQSDSRNQPQHF. Looking up the rest from reference TRBV3-1 and TRBJ1-5 gives the full variable domain: DTAVSQTPKYLVTQMGNDKSIKCEQNLGHDTMYWYKQDSKKFLKIMFSYNNKELIINETVPNRFSPKSPDKAHLNLHINSLELGDSAVYFCPSSQSDSRNQPQHFGDGTRLSIL.

This clonotype was counted only a few times. This chain links TRBV6-2 or TRBV6-3 with TRBJ2-1; 10 bases match TRBD2. The CDR3 sequence is 14 residues long. The V segment lost 9 bases and the J segment 3 bases; nucleotides outside the gene matches: 5. The germline V gene has CDR1 MNHEY and CDR2 SVGEGT. CDR3 sequence reads: CASKTSGIYNEQFF. As DNA, the CDR3 is TGTGCCAGTAAAACTAGCGGGATCTACAATGAGCAGTTCTTC.

This clonotype has more than one count but fewer than ten. V gene TRBV27 combines with J gene TRBJ2-7; D unclear. This CDR3 comprises 15 residues. V lost 0 bases to trimming and J lost 4 bases, with 13 bases between them. The germline V gene encodes CDR1 MNHEY and CDR2 SMNVEV (reference sequence). The CDR3 DNA is TGTGCCAGCAGTTTATCTTCCTTTAACCCTTACGAGCAGTACTTC. Encoded protein: CASSLSSFNPYEQYF.

This clonotype was detected a few times. The chain employs TRBV4-1 and TRBJ2-5; D might be TRBD1 or TRBD2, each matching 5 bases. The closer fit of TRBJ2-7 to the DNA end suggests the J call may be wrong. There are 13 residues in the CDR3. The germline V gene encodes CDR1 MGHRA and CDR2 YSYEKL. The CDR3 sequence is CASSPPGGYEQYF. CDR3 sequence (DNA): TGCGCCAGCAGCCCCCCTGGGGGCTACGAGCAGTACTTC.

This clonotype was detected many times. The gene calls are TRBV21-1 and TRBJ2-5; TRBD1 reflects the table's D call only, with no check against the DNA. TRBV21-1 represents a pseudogene. This CDR3 is built from 13 residues. In nucleotides, the CDR3 is TGTGCCAGCAGCTCGACAGGGGGAGAGACCCAGTACTTC. This translates into CASSSTGGETQYF.

J is TRBJ2-5 and V is TRBV20-1, with D possibly TRBD1 on 5 matching bases. The CDR3 has 12 residues. Looked up from germline, CDR1 is DFQATT and CDR2 is SNEGSKA (reference sequence). The V end lost 8 bases, the J end lost 0 bases, and 10 bases lay between the germline ends. The CDR3 is CSPRQYQETQYF. DNA of the CDR3: TGCAGTCCCCGACAGTACCAAGAGACCCAGTACTTC.

This clonotype came up once. The rearrangement links TRBV7-2 to TRBJ2-5; no clear D. The J call is in doubt because the DNA end fits TRBJ2-7 better. Germline assignment: CDR1 SGHTA and CDR2 FQGNSA. CDR3 length: 15 residues. The CDR3 loop is CASSTQLGESYEQYF. DNA for the CDR3: TGTGCCAGCAGCACCCAATTAGGAGAATCCTACGAGCAGTACTTC.

This clonotype was counted a few times. A junction boundary mismatches the germline segment, possibly from a read error. This chain joins TRBV7-3 and TRBJ1-1; D is undetermined. This CDR3 has 12 amino acids. Looked up from germline, CDR1 is SGHTA and CDR2 is FQGTGA. The CDR3 sequence is CAGSLTGGEAFF. The CDR3 DNA is TGTGCCGGCAGCTTAACCGGCGGTGAAGCTTTCTTT.

To note about this clonotype: Relative to the germline gene, one junction end is altered; a read error may explain this. The chain uses TRBV29-1 and TRBJ1-2, with a possible D match to TRBD1 (6 bases). Germline loops: CDR1 SQVTM, CDR2 ANQGSEA. The CDR3 has 12 amino acids. In nucleotides, the CDR3 is TGCAGCGTTGACGGGGGGCAGGGTGGCTACACCTTT. It encodes CSVDGGQGGYTF. Using reference TRBV29-1 and TRBJ1-2 for the parts outside the CDR3, the full variable domain is SAVISQKPSRDICQRGTSLTIQCQVDSQVTMMFWYRQQPGQSLTLIATANQGSEATYESGFVIDKFPISRPNLTFSTLTVSNMSPEDSSIYLCSVDGGQGGYTFGSGTRLTVV.

The chain uses TRBV4-3 and TRBJ1-5; possibly TRBD1 for D (5 bases). This CDR3 comprises 16 residues. Between the trimmed V and J ends, which lost 0 bases and 7 bases, there was a span of 16 bases. Germline V gives CDR1 LGHNA, CDR2 YSLEER. The CDR3 DNA sequence: TGCGCCAGCAGCCAAGATCCGGCAACAGGAAAACAGCCCCAGCATTTT. This encodes CASSQDPATGKQPQHF.

The CDR3 sequence: CASSRGGSYEQYF. CDR3 DNA: TGTGCCAGCAGCCGAGGTGGGTCCTACGAGCAGTACTTC. The genes are TRBV3-1 and TRBJ2-7; no clear D gene. V was pared by 4 bases and J by 1 base, with 8 bases between. The CDR3 runs to 13 residues. CDR1 and CDR2 (germline): LGHDT, YNNKEL (reference sequence).